Presented here are 9 T cell receptor beta chains from one specimen sequenced in a study of T cells after yellow fever vaccination. TCRdb independently ran MiXCR on the 5' RACE reads; one entry per CDR3 protein. The repertoire consists of tens of thousands of distinct CDR3 sequences, with approximately 6.5% occurring once and the leading ten covering around 35%. Source: CD8+ T cells sorted from PBMCs, taken less than 6 days after the first yellow fever vaccination. The receptors shown here come from a man between 18 and 29 years old who received the YFV17D yellow fever vaccine.

The rearrangement joins TRBV5-5 to TRBJ2-3, with TRBD1 matching 9 bases. This CDR3 contains 15 residues. V shed 5 bases and J 4 bases; nucleotides not matched to a gene: 8. Looked up from germline, CDR1 is SGHKS and CDR2 is YYEKEE (reference sequence). The CDR3 sequence: CASRMDRGNADTQYF. CDR3 nucleotides: TGTGCCAGCAGGATGGACAGGGGTAACGCAGATACGCAGTATTTT. Combining the CDR3 with reference TRBV5-5 and TRBJ2-3 gives the whole variable domain DAGVTQSPTHLIKTRGQQVTLRCSPISGHKSVSWYQQVLGQGPQFIFQYYEKEERGRGNFPDRFSARQFPNYSSELNVNALLLGDSALYLCASRMDRGNADTQYFGPGTRLTVL.

The chain uses TRBV12-5 and TRBJ1-2, with D possibly matching TRBD1 (5 bases). Germline V gives CDR1 LGHNT, CDR2 FRNRAP. V was clipped by 6 bases and J by 4 bases, with 12 bases between them. This CDR3 has 13 amino acids. The CDR3: CASGAGTPYGYTF. CDR3 DNA: TGTGCTAGTGGCGCCGGGACTCCCTATGGCTACACCTTC.

A few counts support this clonotype. CDR3 DNA: TGTGCCAGCAGTTACTTCCCGGGGAACACTGAAGCTTTCTTT. Its protein is CASSYFPGNTEAFF. J is TRBJ1-1 and V is TRBV6-5; D is unresolved. The ends were cut back, 1 base at V and 1 base at J, with 7 bases in the middle. CDR1 is MNHEY and CDR2 is SVGAGI in the germline V gene. The CDR3 spans 14 residues.

The chain combines TRBV9 with TRBJ2-5; the match to TRBD2 covers 8 bases. The CDR3 has 16 amino acids. Unmatched junction bases numbered 8, after V lost 0 bases and J lost 4 bases. Per the germline V gene, CDR1 is SGDLS and CDR2 is YYNGEE. This chain's CDR3 is CASSVESSGWAETQYF. DNA for the CDR3: TGTGCCAGCAGCGTAGAGTCTAGCGGGTGGGCAGAGACCCAGTACTTC.

This clonotype appeared many times. V gene TRBV7-6 combines with J gene TRBJ1-1; TRBD1 is a possible D gene (6 bases). This CDR3 is 13 amino acids long. V lost 5 bases, J lost 1 base, and 8 bases lay in between. CDR1 is SGHVS, CDR2 FNYEAQ, per germline. The CDR3 nucleotides read TGTGCCAGCAGCCTGGACAGGAACACTGAAGCTTTCTTT. It translates to CASSLDRNTEAFF. The whole variable domain, remainder taken from reference TRBV7-6 and TRBJ1-1, is GAGVSQSPRYKVTKRGQDVALRCDPISGHVSLYWYRQALGQGPEFLTYFNYEAQQDKSGLPNDRFSAERPEGSISTLTIQRTEQRDSAMYRCASSLDRNTEAFFGQGTRLTVV.

This chain uses TRBV7-9 with TRBJ2-2; possibly TRBD1 or TRBD2 for D (5 bases each). Germline CDR1 reads SEHNR; CDR2 reads FQNEAQ (reference sequence). The V and J ends lost 8 bases and 1 base respectively, with 11 bases between them. The CDR3 extends over 14 amino acids. The CDR3 DNA follows: TGTGCCAGCTTTAGAGGGGAGAACACCGGGGAGCTGTTTTTT. This encodes CASFRGENTGELFF.

This clonotype was detected many times. This rearrangement joins TRBV27 to TRBJ2-5, with TRBD2 matching 9 bases. The CDR3 has 15 residues. V was pared by 3 bases and J by 6 bases, with 8 bases of the junction left unmatched. Germline CDR1 MNHEY, CDR2 SMNVEV (reference sequence). The CDR3 loop is CASSLRRGGQKTQYF. In nucleotides, the CDR3 is TGTGCCAGCAGTTTGAGGCGGGGGGGCCAGAAGACCCAGTACTTC.

The table lists this clonotype with many counts. This chain uses TRBV20-1 with TRBJ2-4; TRBD2 is a possible D gene (5 bases). V was trimmed by 0 bases and J by 0 bases, leaving 12 bases between them. CDR1 and CDR2 from the germline V gene are DFQATT and SNEGSKA (reference sequence). This CDR3 is 16 amino acids long. CDR3 residues: CSARDSRVLAKNIQYF. The CDR3 coding sequence is TGCAGTGCTAGAGATTCGAGGGTTCTAGCCAAAAACATTCAGTACTTC.

This clonotype has just a few counts. The chain uses TRBV6-1 and TRBJ1-4, with a possible D match to TRBD1 (5 bases). Trimming took 6 bases from V and 6 from J, leaving 23 bases between them. Germline V CDR1 and CDR2: MNHNS, SASEGT. The CDR3 consists of 17 residues. The CDR3 sequence: CASRHRDWDAEDEKLFF. CDR3 bases: TGTGCCAGCAGACACCGGGACTGGGACGCCGAGGATGAAAAACTGTTTTTT.